One sample yielded the 32 T cell receptor beta chains listed below, sequenced in a study of control samples from healthy donors and cancer patients. Sequencing was performed with immunoSEQ multiplex PCR; in TCRdb, only in-frame clones are kept and a portion is missing. Here the sample spans 140,000 or so clones, around 86% being singletons. What was sequenced was blood. These receptors were collected from a man aged 25 to 40 in good health.

The V gene is TRBV4-3, the J gene TRBJ1-6; 7 bases agree with TRBD1. V lost 1 base and J lost 7; bases outside the gene matches: 4. The CDR3 length is 15 residues. Germline V gives CDR1 LGHNA, CDR2 YSLEER. The CDR3 DNA reads as TGCGCCAGCAGCCAAGTCCAGGGGGGGAATTCACCCCTCCACTTT. It yields the protein CASSQVQGGNSPLHF.

This sequence joins TRBV6-5 and TRBJ1-2, with D maybe TRBD1 (5 bases). Trimming cost V 11 bases and J 8 bases, with 24 bases left between them. The CDR3 runs to 14 residues. Germline CDR1 reads MNHEY; CDR2 reads SVGAGI. This CDR3 reads CAGSQTGPRLGYTF. The DNA for the CDR3 is TGTGCCGGAAGCCAAACAGGACCCCGACTGGGCTACACCTTC.

In DNA form, the CDR3 reads TGTGCCAGCTCACCACCTAGCGGGGGGTACGAGCAGTACTTC. As protein: CASSPPSGGYEQYF. The V and J genes are TRBV18 and TRBJ2-7, with 10 bases identical to TRBD2. Germline-derived CDR1 and CDR2 are KGHSH and LQKENI. This CDR3 has 14 amino acids. With 0 bases clipped from V and 4 bases from J, the junction kept 0 bases outside the gene matches.

J is TRBJ1-2 and V is TRBV6-2 or TRBV6-3; D unresolved. V lost 5 bases to trimming and J lost 7 bases, with 8 bases between them. The germline CDR1 and CDR2 sequences are MNHEY and SVGEGT. This CDR3 is 11 amino acids long. The DNA for the CDR3 is TGTGCCAGCAGTCCCGCCCTTGGCTACACCTTC. Translation gives CASSPALGYTF.

The chain couples TRBV21-1 to TRBJ1-5. TRBV21-1 is classified as a pseudogene. The CDR3 extends over 11 amino acids. CDR3 nucleotide sequence: TGTGCCAGCGGCCCCGGTGAGCCCCAGCATTTT. This sequence encodes CASGPGEPQHF.

J is TRBJ1-4 and V is TRBV6-5, with D hard to call. The CDR3 totals 13 residues. Trimming took 8 bases from V and 1 from J, leaving 8 bases between them. The germline gives CDR1 MNHEY, CDR2 SVGAGI. CDR3: CASGEGTNEKLFF. CDR3 sequence (DNA): TGTGCCAGCGGGGAGGGAACTAATGAAAAACTGTTTTTT.

V usage is TRBV24-1 and J usage is TRBJ2-5; D not certain. The CDR3 is 11 residues long. The germline V gene has CDR1 KGHDR and CDR2 SFDVKD. V was shortened by 3 bases and J by 5 bases, with 3 bases between the two germline ends. CDR3 in amino acids: CATSDRETQYF. DNA of the CDR3: TGTGCCACCAGTGATCGGGAGACCCAGTACTTC.

V gene TRBV13 combines with J gene TRBJ2-1; D unresolved. Deletions cut 5 bases from V and 10 bases from J, with 21 bases between. This CDR3 contains 15 residues. The germline gives CDR1 PRHDT, CDR2 FYEKMQ (reference sequence). The CDR3 DNA reads as TGTGCCAGCAGCCCAAACCGGGTCCTAGTAAGGGAGCAGTTCTTC. Translation gives CASSPNRVLVREQFF.

This chain uses TRBV11-2 with TRBJ2-7; tentatively, D is TRBD2 (7 bases). V was trimmed by 1 base and J by 5 bases, leaving 12 bases between them. This CDR3 has 14 amino acids. The germline gives CDR1 SGHAT, CDR2 FQNNGV. Here the CDR3 DNA reads TGTGCCAGCAGCTTAGTTAGGGGGAGGGACGAGCAGTACTTC. Its protein is CASSLVRGRDEQYF.

This clone is a singleton in its sample. This sequence joins TRBV7-3 and TRBJ2-3; 10 bases map to TRBD1. The junction had 9 bases not matched to a gene; V was cut back by 2 bases and J by 10 bases. From germline, CDR1 is SGHTA and CDR2 FQGTGA. The CDR3 has 15 residues. The CDR3 DNA reads as TGTGCCAGCAGCTTAGGGGGACAGGGGATTCGTGCGCAGTATTTT. Its translation: CASSLGGQGIRAQYF.

The rearrangement uses TRBV4-1 and TRBJ1-6; 11 bases align to TRBD1. The CDR3 covers 16 residues. The junction had 7 bases not matched to a gene; V was cut back by 2 bases and J by 10 bases. CDR1 is MGHRA, CDR2 YSYEKL, per germline. CDR3 in DNA: TGCGCCAGCAGCCAATTCCGGGACAGGGGGAACTCACCCCTCCACTTT. Translated, it gives CASSQFRDRGNSPLHF.

The chain employs TRBV3-1 (or the pseudogene TRBV3-2) and TRBJ1-2; 9 bases line up with TRBD1. V was clipped by 0 bases and J by 3 bases; unmatched bases: 5. CDR1 is LGHDT and CDR2 is YNNKEL in the germline V gene (reference sequence). This CDR3 has 16 amino acids. The CDR3 nucleotides are TGTGCCAGCAGCCAAGATGGAGGACAGGGGTACTATGGCTACACCTTC. Translated, it gives CASSQDGGQGYYGYTF.

The chain uses TRBV7-2 and TRBJ2-1, with 10 bases identical to TRBD2. With V trimmed by 5 bases and J by 8 bases, 12 bases remained unmatched. The V gene's germline CDR1 is SGHTA and CDR2 FQGNSA. The CDR3 is 16 residues long. CDR3 sequence: CASSRFRAGGQDEQFF. For the CDR3, the DNA is TGTGCCAGCAGCCGGTTTCGAGCGGGGGGGCAGGATGAGCAGTTCTTC.

The rearrangement uses TRBV2 and TRBJ1-4; D not resolved. Trimming shortened V by 1 base and J by 13 bases, and 13 bases separated the two germline ends. The CDR3 runs 13 residues. Germline CDR1 and CDR2: SNHLY and FYNNEI. This chain's CDR3 is CASSEGWAHGLFF. The CDR3 DNA reads TGTGCCAGCAGTGAAGGTTGGGCACATGGACTGTTTTTT.

The CDR3 DNA follows: TGTGCCAGCAGTTTATCGCCCCGGGGAGCCTACGAGCAGTACTTC. It translates to CASSLSPRGAYEQYF. V is TRBV27 and J is TRBJ2-7; D is perhaps TRBD2 (5 bases). The CDR3 is 15 amino acids. The V end was cut by 0 bases, the J end by 2 bases, with 11 bases between. CDR1 is MNHEY and CDR2 is SMNVEV in the germline V gene (reference sequence).

The CDR3 spells CASHGIAGGGETQYF. CDR3 DNA sequence: TGCGCCAGCCACGGGATAGCGGGAGGAGGAGAGACCCAGTACTTC. V gene TRBV5-1 combines with J gene TRBJ2-5; 10 bases fit TRBD2. CDR1 is SGHRS, CDR2 YFSETQ, per germline. This CDR3 has 15 residues. The V segment lost 7 bases and the J segment 4 bases; nucleotides outside the gene matches: 10. The whole variable domain, filled in from reference TRBV5-1 and TRBJ2-5, reads KAGVTQTPRYLIKTRGQQVTLSCSPISGHRSVSWYQQTPGQGLQFLFEYFSETQRNKGNFPGRFSGRQFSNSRSEMNVSTLELGDSALYLCASHGIAGGGETQYFGPGTRLLVL.

V gene TRBV7-2 combines with J gene TRBJ2-7; D perhaps matches TRBD2 (6 bases). Trimming removed 2 bases at V and 0 bases at J, with 14 bases between. CDR1 SGHTA and CDR2 FQGNSA come from the germline V gene. This CDR3 has 16 amino acids. CDR3 DNA sequence: TGTGCCAGCAGCTTACGTAGCGGTAAGAGCTCCTACGAGCAGTACTTC. The encoded protein is CASSLRSGKSSYEQYF.

The chain employs TRBV24-1 and TRBJ1-1; D is undetermined. The CDR3 loop spans 16 amino acids. Looked up from germline, CDR1 is KGHDR and CDR2 is SFDVKD. Trimming took 4 bases from V and 1 from J, leaving 15 bases between them. The CDR3 DNA reads as TGTGCCACCAGTGACCCCGCCGCCGAAGGGAACACTGAAGCTTTCTTT. Amino acid sequence: CATSDPAAEGNTEAFF.

This clone was detected once. The chain combines TRBV6-5 with TRBJ2-5, with D possibly matching TRBD1 (5 bases). The CDR3 covers 15 residues. Germline assignment: CDR1 MNHEY and CDR2 SVGAGI. The germline V and J ends were trimmed by 6 bases and 5 bases, with 19 bases remaining between them. The CDR3 sequence: CASSPTQVSLETQYF. The CDR3 bases are TGTGCCAGCAGCCCCACACAGGTTTCTCTTGAGACCCAGTACTTC.

The chain joins TRBV11-1 to TRBJ2-1; a weak D match, TRBD2 (6 bases). V was cut by 2 bases and J by 5 bases, with 10 bases left in between. CDR1 and CDR2 from the germline V gene are SGHAT and FQDESV (reference sequence). The CDR3 has 14 residues. The CDR3 nucleotides read TGTGCCAGCAGCTTACGCGGGGCCAACAATGAGCAGTTCTTC. Protein product: CASSLRGANNEQFF. Based on the CDR3 plus reference TRBV11-1 and TRBJ2-1, the full variable domain is EAEVAQSPRYKITEKSQAVAFWCDPISGHATLYWYRQILGQGPELLVQFQDESVVDDSQLPKDRFSAERLKGVDSTLKIQPAELGDSAMYLCASSLRGANNEQFFGPGTRLTVL.

The chain links TRBV21-1 to TRBJ1-5. TRBV21-1 has pseudogene status. This CDR3 spans 13 amino acids. The CDR3 protein is CASHLAGGQPQHF. CDR3 DNA: TGTGCCAGCCACTTAGCGGGGGGTCAGCCCCAGCATTTT.

The chain combines TRBV4-3 with TRBJ1-1; D is ambiguous. V was clipped by 0 bases and J by 12 bases, with 11 bases between them. The germline V gene has CDR1 LGHNA and CDR2 YSLEER. CDR3 length: 12 amino acids. The DNA of the CDR3 is TGCGCCAGCAGCCAAGATCGGGGTAGGACTTTCTTT. Protein: CASSQDRGRTFF.

Here the CDR3 DNA reads TGTGCCAGTAGTCCAAGACTAGCGGGAGCGGGGAACACCGGGGAGCTGTTTTTT. Translation: CASSPRLAGAGNTGELFF. The chain combines TRBV19 with TRBJ2-2; 12 nucleotides line up with TRBD2. The CDR3 consists of 18 residues. V shed 5 bases and J 1 base; nucleotides not matched to a gene: 8. The germline V gene encodes CDR1 LNHDA and CDR2 SQIVND (reference sequence).

The genes are TRBV27 and TRBJ2-3, with a weak D call TRBD2 (5 bases). Trimming left V 2 bases short and J 3 bases short, with 12 bases between. Germline values: CDR1 MNHEY, CDR2 SMNVEV (reference sequence). The CDR3 totals 15 residues. CDR3 DNA sequence: TGTGCCAGCAGTTTAGAGCTAGCCACAACAGATACGCAGTATTTT. Its translation: CASSLELATTDTQYF.

The V and J genes are TRBV6-5 and TRBJ2-7; D unresolved. Per the germline V gene, CDR1 is MNHEY and CDR2 is SVGAGI. CDR3 size: 13 residues. Trimming pared 6 bases from V and 2 bases from J, leaving 11 bases between. CDR3 sequence: CASRGGMTYEQYF. Written as DNA, the CDR3 is TGTGCCAGCAGGGGCGGCATGACCTACGAGCAGTACTTC.

The rearrangement joins TRBV24-1 to TRBJ2-5; 9 nucleotides match TRBD2. CDR1 and CDR2 (germline): KGHDR, SFDVKD. The CDR3 is made up of 17 amino acids. Losses at the gene ends were 2 bases for V and 5 bases for J; bases not matched to a gene: 11. The CDR3 DNA reads as TGTGCCACCAGTGATTCTCCGGGACTAGCCGGTTTGGAGACCCAGTACTTC. The encoded protein is CATSDSPGLAGLETQYF.

The genes are TRBV28 and TRBJ1-3; D perhaps matches TRBD1 (6 bases). V dropped 3 bases and J dropped 4 bases, with 16 bases sitting between them. The CDR3 totals 16 residues. Germline-derived CDR1 and CDR2 are MDHEN and SYDVKM. The CDR3 DNA sequence: TGTGCCAGCAGTTTTCATTGGGGGCGAGCGGGAAACACCATATATTTT. Translated: CASSFHWGRAGNTIYF.

This clone was observed once. The chain recombines TRBV30 with TRBJ2-7, with D unclear. The CDR3 is 13 amino acids. V was cut by 3 bases and J by 0 bases, with 9 bases left in between. Germline-derived CDR1 and CDR2 are GTSNPN and SVGIG (reference sequence). CDR3 nucleotide sequence: TGTGCCTGGAGGGAGCAAAACTCCTACGAGCAGTACTTC. It yields the protein CAWREQNSYEQYF.

The rearrangement joins TRBV2 to TRBJ1-5; 8 bases fit TRBD1. The CDR3 is 15 residues long. Looked up from germline, CDR1 is SNHLY and CDR2 is FYNNEI. After removal of 6 bases from V and 5 bases from J, the junction contained 9 bases not matched to a gene. Here the CDR3 reads CASRVTGGNYQPQHF. Written as DNA, the CDR3 is TGTGCCAGCAGAGTTACAGGGGGTAACTATCAGCCCCAGCATTTT. Supplemented by reference TRBV2 and TRBJ1-5, the full variable domain reads EPEVTQTPSHQVTQMGQEVILRCVPISNHLYFYWYRQILGQKVEFLVSFYNNEISEKSEIFDDQFSVERPDGSNFTLKIRSTKLEDSAMYFCASRVTGGNYQPQHFGDGTRLSIL.

This clone turned up a few times. The rearrangement joins TRBV10-1 to TRBJ2-1, with a possible D match to TRBD1 (6 bases). Germline V gene lookup returns CDR1 WNHNN and CDR2 SYGVQD (reference sequence). The CDR3 has 14 amino acids. V was shortened by 6 bases and J by 5 bases, with 14 bases between the two germline ends. The CDR3 DNA reads TGCGCCAGCAGGGAGGACAGTCTCGACAATGAGCAGTTCTTC. Encoded protein: CASREDSLDNEQFF.

This rearrangement joins TRBV6-5 to TRBJ1-2, with 7 bases identical to TRBD1. This CDR3 is built from 13 residues. Unmatched junction bases numbered 7, after V lost 8 bases and J lost 4 bases. Germline assignment: CDR1 MNHEY and CDR2 SVGAGI. The CDR3 here is CASRQGSVYGYTF. CDR3 coding DNA: TGTGCCAGCCGACAGGGATCGGTCTATGGCTACACCTTC.

As for this clone: Other DNA sequences in the sample encode the same CDR3. V gene TRBV12-3 or TRBV12-4 combines with J gene TRBJ2-7; no definite D call. Trimming took 3 bases from V and 4 from J, leaving 4 bases between them. The CDR3 contains 11 residues. The CDR3 loop is CASSFGYEQYF. The DNA for the CDR3 is TGTGCCAGCAGTTTTGGGTACGAGCAGTACTTC.